A single sample gave rise to the 10 T cell receptor beta chains below, sequenced in a study of CD8 T cells in ankylosing spondylitis. Overall study results and limits: Typical of ankylosing spondylitis blood, it appeared, was a TCR beta motif of several highly homologous variants.

A single record per CDR3 protein comes from TCRdb applying MiXCR to the 5' RACE reads. The sample shows fewer than 550,000 distinct CDR3 sequences, roughly 5.3% of them seen only once. The antigens these receptors bind are not known. Input material: blood, either unsorted or a sorted T cell fraction (not recorded which). The receptors stem from a male donor with ankylosing spondylitis.

This clonotype was counted at least ten times. V and J are TRBV5-1 and TRBJ2-7, with D tentatively TRBD2 (5 bases). CDR3 length: 15 residues. The germline gives CDR1 SGHRS, CDR2 YFSETQ. The ends were cut back, 3 bases at V and 4 bases at J, with 17 bases in the middle. The CDR3 DNA follows: TGCGCCAGCAGCTATACGGGATTGCGTTCTTACGAGCAGTACTTC. This translates into CASSYTGLRSYEQYF.

This clonotype was recorded many times. The V and J genes are TRBV20-1 and TRBJ2-3, with TRBD2 identical over 15 bases. The CDR3 contains 16 residues. J gave up 4 bases and V 6 bases, and 8 bases lay outside the gene matches. Germline V gene lookup returns CDR1 DFQATT and CDR2 SNEGSKA (reference sequence). The CDR3 nucleotides are TGCAGTGCAACATTCGGACTAGCGGGAGGGCCAGATACGCAGTATTTT. Translating it yields CSATFGLAGGPDTQYF.

V gene TRBV9 combines with J gene TRBJ2-1, with 7 bases fitting TRBD1. Germline trimming cut 0 bases from V and 0 bases from J; bases unmatched to any gene: 6. The CDR3 consists of 17 residues. Germline V gene lookup returns CDR1 SGDLS and CDR2 YYNGEE. The CDR3 is CASSVGGTASSYNEQFF. The CDR3, as DNA: TGTGCCAGCAGCGTAGGGGGGACAGCAAGCTCCTACAATGAGCAGTTCTTC.

This clonotype occurred many times. The genes are TRBV4-3 and TRBJ2-1; 14 positions match TRBD2. J gave up 6 bases and V 4 bases, and 14 bases lay outside the gene matches. CDR1 and CDR2 from the germline V gene are LGHNA and YSLEER. The CDR3 is 19 amino acids. CDR3 sequence: CASSPHSGTSGGQVNEQFF. The CDR3 coding sequence is TGCGCCAGCAGCCCTCACAGCGGGACTAGCGGGGGACAAGTCAATGAGCAGTTCTTC.

The chain carries TRBV20-1 and TRBJ2-1; D is uncertain. The V end lost 3 bases, the J end lost 3 bases, and 12 bases lay between the germline ends. Germline CDR1 and CDR2: DFQATT and SNEGSKA (reference sequence). The CDR3 has 14 amino acids. The CDR3 bases are TGCAGTGCTAGGAGGCGGATCGGCTACAATGAGCAGTTCTTC. This codes for CSARRRIGYNEQFF.

This rearrangement joins TRBV20-1 to TRBJ2-7; 9 bases fit TRBD1. Germline assignment: CDR1 DFQATT and CDR2 SNEGSKA (reference sequence). This CDR3 is 13 amino acids long. J was trimmed by 4 bases and V by 6 bases; bases with no gene match: 7. DNA for the CDR3: TGCAGTGCAGCGACAGGGGGAAAATACGAGCAGTACTTC. This gives the protein CSAATGGKYEQYF.

This clonotype was observed many times. The gene calls are TRBV12-3 or TRBV12-4 and TRBJ1-2; 8 bases align to TRBD1. The CDR3 length is 14 residues. The junction had 7 bases not matched to a gene; V was cut back by 5 bases and J by 5 bases. CDR3 in amino acids: CASSPGGLGYGYTF. As DNA, the CDR3 is TGTGCCAGCAGTCCAGGGGGCCTGGGGTATGGCTACACCTTC.

A single count supports this clonotype. Since a much larger clone is just one base distant, this may be a read error. The chain combines TRBV28 with TRBJ2-7; D is ambiguous. Germline CDR1 MDHEN, CDR2 SYDVKM. The V and J ends lost 10 bases and 0 bases respectively, with 13 bases between them. This CDR3 contains 13 residues. The CDR3: CATSGSFSYEQYF. CDR3 nucleotide sequence: TGTGCCACGTCAGGATCATTCTCCTACGAGCAGTACTTC.

This clonotype was detected ten times or more. This CDR3 is CASSVGQLNTGELFF. The CDR3 nucleotides are TGTGCCAGCAGCGTAGGACAATTGAACACCGGGGAGCTGTTTTTT. J is TRBJ2-2 and V is TRBV9; D is unclear. CDR1 and CDR2 from the germline V gene are SGDLS and YYNGEE. The ends were cut back, 0 bases at V and 1 base at J, with 7 bases in the middle. The CDR3 runs 15 residues.

This clonotype has ten or more counts. The chain uses TRBV27 and TRBJ2-7; 10 nucleotides agree with TRBD2. With 5 bases clipped from V and 3 bases from J, the junction kept 7 bases outside the gene matches. The CDR3 is 15 residues long. The germline V gene has CDR1 MNHEY and CDR2 SMNVEV (reference sequence). The CDR3, as DNA: TGTGCCAGCAGTCCCCTAGCGGGAGAGGGCTACGAGCAGTACTTC. Translation: CASSPLAGEGYEQYF.